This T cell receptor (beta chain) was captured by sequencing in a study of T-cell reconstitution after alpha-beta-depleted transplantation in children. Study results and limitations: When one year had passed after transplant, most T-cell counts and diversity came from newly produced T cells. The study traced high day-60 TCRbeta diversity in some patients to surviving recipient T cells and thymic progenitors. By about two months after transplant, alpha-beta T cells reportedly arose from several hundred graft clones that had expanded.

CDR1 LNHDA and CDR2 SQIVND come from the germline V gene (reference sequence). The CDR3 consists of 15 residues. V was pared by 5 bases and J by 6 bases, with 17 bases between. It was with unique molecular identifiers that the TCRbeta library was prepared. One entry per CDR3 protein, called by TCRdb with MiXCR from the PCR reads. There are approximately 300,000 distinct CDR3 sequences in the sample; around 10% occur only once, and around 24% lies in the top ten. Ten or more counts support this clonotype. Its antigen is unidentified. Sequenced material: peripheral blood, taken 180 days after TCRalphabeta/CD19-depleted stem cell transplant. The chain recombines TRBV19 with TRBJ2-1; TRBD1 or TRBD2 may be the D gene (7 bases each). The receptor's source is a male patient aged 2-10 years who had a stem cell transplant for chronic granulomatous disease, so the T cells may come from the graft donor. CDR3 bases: TGTGCCAGTAGTCCCTGGGACAGCGGGGTCAATGAGCAGTTCTTC. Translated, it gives CASSPWDSGVNEQFF.